Each of the 29 T cell receptor beta chains below was sequenced from the same sample in a study of T-cell reconstitution after alpha-beta-depleted transplantation in children. TCRbeta library preparation incorporated unique molecular identifiers. TCRdb redid the calling of the PCR reads with MiXCR, one entry per CDR3 protein. The table has approximately 9,400 distinct CDR3 sequences, 17% seen once. The sequenced sample was PBMCs, mostly from graft donor cells, obtained 60 days after TCRalphabeta/CD19-depleted stem cell transplant. Every receptor here comes from a girl in the first two years of life who had a stem cell transplant for combined immunodeficiency, so the T cells may come from the graft donor.

Note on this clonotype: Germline and junction disagree at one end, which may indicate a read error. The rearrangement uses TRBV6-2 or TRBV6-3 and TRBJ1-5; perhaps TRBD1 as D (5 bases). The CDR3 extends over 15 amino acids. Germline CDR1 reads MNHEY; CDR2 reads SVGEGT. CDR3 sequence: CSSSYPMAGPQPQHF. In nucleotides, the CDR3 is TGTTCCAGCAGTTACCCGATGGCAGGGCCTCAGCCCCAGCATTTT.

The chain carries TRBV6-2 or TRBV6-3 and TRBJ1-5, with TRBD1 as a possible D gene (5 bases). The length of the CDR3 is 14 residues. CDR1 and CDR2 (germline): MNHEY, SVGEGT. With 10 bases removed from V and 3 bases from J, the gap between germline ends came to 16 bases. The chain's CDR3 is CATANGGDNQPQHF. Here the CDR3 DNA reads TGTGCCACTGCTAACGGGGGGGACAATCAGCCCCAGCATTTT.

The genes are TRBV6-5 and TRBJ2-2; D might be TRBD1 or TRBD2, each matching 5 bases. CDR1 MNHEY and CDR2 SVGAGI come from the germline V gene. The CDR3 is 18 residues long. Trimming took 2 bases from V and 4 from J, leaving 20 bases between them. The CDR3 DNA is TGTGCCAGCAGTTACCTCCGGGGCAGGGCTTTTGCCACCGGGGAGCTGTTTTTT. Its translation is CASSYLRGRAFATGELFF.

This rearrangement joins TRBV12-3 or TRBV12-4 to TRBJ2-7, with 11 bases aligning to TRBD2. V was clipped by 6 bases and J by 3 bases; unmatched bases: 7. This CDR3 has 15 amino acids. The DNA of the CDR3 is TGTGCCAGCAGCCCTACTAGCGGGAGAGGCTACGAGCAGTACTTC. As protein: CASSPTSGRGYEQYF.

This clonotype was counted a few times. The chain employs TRBV11-1 and TRBJ2-3; 11 nucleotides line up with TRBD2. V was clipped by 5 bases and J by 2 bases; unmatched bases: 9. CDR1 and CDR2 from the germline V gene are SGHAT and FQDESV (reference sequence). The CDR3 sequence is 17 residues long. This CDR3 is CASSKTSGALHTDTQYF. CDR3 DNA: TGTGCCAGCAGCAAGACTAGCGGGGCGCTCCACACAGATACGCAGTATTTT.

The chain is built from TRBV24-1 and TRBJ2-1; D is unclear. The length of the CDR3 is 13 residues. V shed 1 base and J shed 7 bases, with 7 bases lying between them. Per germline, CDR1 KGHDR and CDR2 SFDVKD. The chain's CDR3 is CATSDFRKNEQFF. The CDR3 bases are TGTGCCACCAGTGATTTCAGAAAAAATGAGCAGTTCTTC.

Many counts were recorded for this clonotype. This chain links TRBV10-3 with TRBJ2-2; D is uncertain. Germline loops: CDR1 ENHRY, CDR2 SYGVKD. Trimming pared 6 bases from V and 3 bases from J, leaving 2 bases between. The CDR3 is 11 residues long. The chain's CDR3 is CAISYTGELFF. The DNA for the CDR3 is TGTGCCATCAGCTACACCGGGGAGCTGTTTTTT.

This clonotype came up a few times. The chain is built from TRBV28 and TRBJ2-5; no reliable D call. The germline gives CDR1 MDHEN, CDR2 SYDVKM. V dropped 7 bases and J dropped 5 bases, with 17 bases sitting between them. The CDR3 runs 14 residues. The CDR3 DNA reads as TGTGCCAGCAACGGCGGCGGCCCTGTTGAGACCCAGTACTTC. Its translation is CASNGGGPVETQYF.

Many counts were recorded for this clonotype. The chain is built from TRBV10-3 and TRBJ1-5; possibly TRBD1 for D (5 bases). Trimming cost V 2 bases and J 2 bases, with 7 bases left between them. The CDR3 is 14 amino acids. Per germline, CDR1 ENHRY and CDR2 SYGVKD. The CDR3 spells CAISEQGGNQPQHF. For the CDR3, the DNA is TGTGCCATCAGTGAGCAGGGAGGCAATCAGCCCCAGCATTTT.

The chain recombines TRBV7-2 with TRBJ2-1; unclear D gene. The CDR3 is 15 residues long. The germline CDR1 and CDR2 sequences are SGHTA and FQGNSA. Trimming took off 5 bases at V and 1 base at J, with 12 bases between the two ends. CDR3 nucleotides: TGTGCCAGCAGCGGTAGCCCTACTTCCTACAATGAGCAGTTCTTC. It is translated as CASSGSPTSYNEQFF.

This chain uses TRBV6-1 with TRBJ2-7, with TRBD2 as a possible D gene (5 bases). The CDR3 is 14 amino acids. The germline CDR1 and CDR2 sequences are MNHNS and SASEGT. V was pared by 6 bases and J by 4 bases, with 16 bases between. The CDR3 coding sequence is TGTGCCAGCAGGACCGGGATTTACACTTACGAGCAGTACTTC. Protein: CASRTGIYTYEQYF.

The chain has TRBV5-1 and TRBJ1-2; D is unresolved. The CDR3 covers 13 residues. The V gene lost 5 bases and the J gene lost 7 bases, with 15 bases spanning the gap. Germline assignment: CDR1 SGHRS and CDR2 YFSETQ. The DNA of the CDR3 is TGCGCCAGCAGTATTCACGAGAGCGGTGGCTACACCTTC. Translated: CASSIHESGGYTF.

This clonotype came up many times. A junction boundary mismatches the germline segment, possibly from a read error. The rearrangement links TRBV7-7 to TRBJ1-1; D gene unclear. Per the germline V gene, CDR1 is SSHAT and CDR2 is FNYEAQ (reference sequence). CDR3 length: 13 amino acids. CDR3 in amino acids: CASSPNEATEAFF. The CDR3 DNA reads TGTGCTAGCAGCCCCAACGAGGCAACTGAAGCTTTCTTT.

The chain links TRBV6-5 to TRBJ2-3; 10 bases are a match to TRBD2. The CDR3 has 15 amino acids. The germline V gene has CDR1 MNHEY and CDR2 SVGAGI. The junction had 8 bases not matched to a gene; V was cut back by 6 bases and J by 5 bases. The chain's CDR3 is CASRWTSGAGDTQYF. CDR3 nucleotides: TGTGCCAGCAGGTGGACTAGCGGAGCGGGAGATACGCAGTATTTT.

The table lists this clonotype with many counts. The chain is built from TRBV5-1 and TRBJ2-5; 15 bases are shared with TRBD2. Trimming cost V 4 bases and J 5 bases; bases outside gene matches: 6. The CDR3 spans 16 residues. The germline gives CDR1 SGHRS, CDR2 YFSETQ. The DNA of the CDR3 is TGCGCCAGCAGCGCGGGACTAGCGGGAGGTCAGGAGACCCAGTACTTC. It yields the protein CASSAGLAGGQETQYF. Together with reference TRBV5-1 and TRBJ2-5, the CDR3 gives the full variable domain: KAGVTQTPRYLIKTRGQQVTLSCSPISGHRSVSWYQQTPGQGLQFLFEYFSETQRNKGNFPGRFSGRQFSNSRSEMNVSTLELGDSALYLCASSAGLAGGQETQYFGPGTRLLVL.

This clonotype has ten or more counts. The rearrangement links TRBV20-1 to TRBJ2-3, with 8 bases lining up with TRBD2. Germline CDR1 DFQATT, CDR2 SNEGSKA (reference sequence). This CDR3 region has 13 residues. J gave up 2 bases and V 4 bases, and 2 bases lay outside the gene matches. CDR3 nucleotides: TGCAGTGCTACTAGCGGGCTCACAGATACGCAGTATTTT. It is translated as CSATSGLTDTQYF.

This chain links TRBV5-1 with TRBJ2-7; TRBD2 might be the D (5 bases). The germline CDR1 and CDR2 sequences are SGHRS and YFSETQ. The CDR3 has 13 residues. Trimming left V 4 bases short and J 2 bases short, with 10 bases between. This chain's CDR3 is CASSVDWTYEQYF. The CDR3 DNA reads TGCGCCAGCAGCGTGGACTGGACCTACGAGCAGTACTTC.

This clonotype was recorded many times. The chain links TRBV20-1 to TRBJ2-1; a weak D match, TRBD1 (6 bases). From germline, CDR1 is DFQATT and CDR2 SNEGSKA (reference sequence). Trimming removed 3 bases from V and 3 bases from J, with 12 bases in between. The CDR3 runs 14 residues. The CDR3 sequence is CSASRGQDYNEQFF. The CDR3 coding sequence is TGCAGTGCTAGTAGGGGACAAGACTACAATGAGCAGTTCTTC.

This clonotype was seen many times. This sequence joins TRBV29-1 and TRBJ2-5; 7 nucleotides agree with TRBD1. V lost 8 bases, J lost 4 bases, and 7 bases stayed unmatched. Looked up from germline, CDR1 is SQVTM and CDR2 is ANQGSEA. The CDR3 is made up of 12 amino acids. DNA for the CDR3: TGCAGCACCACAGGGGTTCGAGAGACCCAGTACTTC. Amino acid sequence: CSTTGVRETQYF.

This clonotype occurred many times. The V call is TRBV20-1, the J call TRBJ1-2; TRBD1 might be the D (5 bases). The CDR3 spans 13 residues. V was trimmed by 7 bases and J by 11 bases, leaving 23 bases between them. Germline CDR1 reads DFQATT; CDR2 reads SNEGSKA (reference sequence). DNA for the CDR3: TGCAGTGTCCAGACCAGGGACCCTAAGGGGTACACCTTC. It yields the protein CSVQTRDPKGYTF.

The chain combines TRBV12-3 or TRBV12-4 with TRBJ1-6, with TRBD1 identical over 7 bases. Trimming cost V 6 bases and J 7 bases; bases outside gene matches: 0. The CDR3 is made up of 12 amino acids. The CDR3 spells CASRTGNSPLHF. Here the CDR3 DNA reads TGTGCCAGCAGGACAGGGAATTCACCCCTCCACTTT.

This clonotype was found many times. This chain joins TRBV20-1 and TRBJ2-1, with TRBD2 matching 13 bases. Germline CDR1 and CDR2: DFQATT and SNEGSKA (reference sequence). With V trimmed by 1 base and J by 1 base, 10 bases remained unmatched. The CDR3 consists of 19 residues. CDR3 in DNA: TGCAGTGCTAGAGGGACTAGCGGGAGTAGGGGAATGTCCTACAATGAGCAGTTCTTC. It is translated as CSARGTSGSRGMSYNEQFF.

At least ten counts were recorded for this clonotype. The chain recombines TRBV12-3 or TRBV12-4 with TRBJ2-7, with 13 bases aligning to TRBD2. Trimming at V came to 6 bases and at J to 4 bases, leaving 6 bases not matched to a gene. The CDR3 is 15 residues long. The CDR3 loop is CASSPGLAGIYEQYF. The CDR3 DNA is TGTGCCAGCAGCCCGGGACTAGCGGGGATTTACGAGCAGTACTTC.

The sample holds one count of this clonotype. CDR3 amino acids: CASSRATNEKLFF. DNA for the CDR3: TGTGCCAGCTCAAGGGCAACTAATGAAAAACTGTTTTTT. The rearrangement uses TRBV18 and TRBJ1-4, with unresolved D. In germline, CDR1 is KGHSH, CDR2 LQKENI. V gave up 5 bases and J gave up 0 bases, with 4 bases separating them. This CDR3 has 13 amino acids.

This clonotype was observed many times. The V call is TRBV6-5, the J call TRBJ2-1; 8 nucleotides align to TRBD2. CDR3 length: 16 amino acids. After removal of 2 bases from V and 9 bases from J, the junction contained 12 bases not matched to a gene. Germline CDR1 and CDR2: MNHEY and SVGAGI. The CDR3 DNA reads as TGTGCCAGCAGTTACCTGGGGCGGGAGGTCCGAGGTGAGCAGTTCTTC. It encodes CASSYLGREVRGEQFF.

This clonotype was counted a few times. The V gene is TRBV11-2, the J gene TRBJ2-7; D is uncertain. The ends were cut back, 6 bases at V and 4 bases at J, with 7 bases in the middle. CDR1 is SGHAT, CDR2 FQNNGV, per germline. The CDR3 totals 11 residues. CDR3 nucleotides: TGTGCCAGCAGAAAACTGTACGAGCAGTACTTC. Translation gives CASRKLYEQYF.

This clonotype was counted at least ten times. The chain uses TRBV12-3 or TRBV12-4 and TRBJ1-1; a weak D match, TRBD1 (5 bases). V was clipped by 7 bases and J by 1 base, with 22 bases between them. The CDR3 extends over 17 amino acids. The CDR3 region has the DNA TGTGCCAGCATCCGTCCCAACAGGATCACCACGAACACTGAAGCTTTCTTT. As protein: CASIRPNRITTNTEAFF.

The sample holds many counts of this clonotype. The chain links TRBV20-1 to TRBJ1-2; D is unclear. Looked up from germline, CDR1 is DFQATT and CDR2 is SNEGSKA (reference sequence). The CDR3 covers 11 residues. V gave up 7 bases and J gave up 1 base, with 7 bases separating them. CDR3: CSEKVNYGYTF. As DNA, the CDR3 is TGCAGTGAAAAAGTTAACTATGGCTACACCTTC.

This clonotype was recorded a few times. J is TRBJ1-2 and V is TRBV5-5; tentatively, D is TRBD1 (6 bases). The CDR3 is 17 amino acids. Germline CDR1 reads SGHKS; CDR2 reads YYEKEE (reference sequence). Trimming removed 4 bases from V and 3 bases from J, with 22 bases in between. The CDR3 spells CASSPTASRTVYYGYTF. CDR3 nucleotide sequence: TGTGCCAGCAGCCCAACAGCCTCTCGGACAGTTTACTATGGCTACACCTTC.